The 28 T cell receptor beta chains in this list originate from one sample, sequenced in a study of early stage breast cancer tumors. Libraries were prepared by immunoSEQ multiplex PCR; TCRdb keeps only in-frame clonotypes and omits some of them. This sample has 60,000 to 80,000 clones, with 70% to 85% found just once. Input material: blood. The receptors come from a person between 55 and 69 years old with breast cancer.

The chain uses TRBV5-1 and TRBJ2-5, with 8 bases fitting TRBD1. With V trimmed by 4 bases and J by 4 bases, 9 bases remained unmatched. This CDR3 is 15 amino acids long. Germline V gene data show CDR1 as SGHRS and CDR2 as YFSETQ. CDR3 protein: CASSTTGDVRETQYF. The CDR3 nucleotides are TGCGCCAGCAGCACGACAGGGGACGTAAGAGAGACCCAGTACTTC. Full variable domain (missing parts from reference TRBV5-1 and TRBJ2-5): KAGVTQTPRYLIKTRGQQVTLSCSPISGHRSVSWYQQTPGQGLQFLFEYFSETQRNKGNFPGRFSGRQFSNSRSEMNVSTLELGDSALYLCASSTTGDVRETQYFGPGTRLLVL.

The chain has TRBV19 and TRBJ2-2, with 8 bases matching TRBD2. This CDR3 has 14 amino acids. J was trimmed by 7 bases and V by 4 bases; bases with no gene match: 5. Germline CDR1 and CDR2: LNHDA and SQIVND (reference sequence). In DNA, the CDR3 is TGTGCCAGTAGTACCGGGACTAGGGACGGGGAGCTGTTTTTT. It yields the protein CASSTGTRDGELFF.

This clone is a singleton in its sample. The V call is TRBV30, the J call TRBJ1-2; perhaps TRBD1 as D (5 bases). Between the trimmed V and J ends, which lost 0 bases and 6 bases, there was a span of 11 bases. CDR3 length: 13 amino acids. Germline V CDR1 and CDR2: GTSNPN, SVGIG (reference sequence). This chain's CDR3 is CAWSVRQRDGYTF. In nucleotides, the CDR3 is TGTGCCTGGAGTGTAAGACAGAGGGATGGCTACACCTTC.

This chain's CDR3 is CASSPTSGDLAKNIQYF. DNA of the CDR3: TGTGCCAGCAGCCCTACTAGCGGGGACCTAGCCAAAAACATTCAGTACTTC. This rearrangement joins TRBV7-2 to TRBJ2-4; 10 bases are a match to TRBD2. The V gene's germline CDR1 is SGHTA and CDR2 FQGNSA. The CDR3 covers 17 residues. After removal of 5 bases from V and 0 bases from J, the junction contained 7 bases not matched to a gene.

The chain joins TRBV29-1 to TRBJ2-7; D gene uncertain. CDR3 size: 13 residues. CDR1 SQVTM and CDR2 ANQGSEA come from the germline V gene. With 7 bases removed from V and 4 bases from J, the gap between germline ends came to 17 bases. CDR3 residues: CSALALGEYEQYF. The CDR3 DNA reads TGCAGCGCATTGGCCCTCGGTGAGTACGAGCAGTACTTC.

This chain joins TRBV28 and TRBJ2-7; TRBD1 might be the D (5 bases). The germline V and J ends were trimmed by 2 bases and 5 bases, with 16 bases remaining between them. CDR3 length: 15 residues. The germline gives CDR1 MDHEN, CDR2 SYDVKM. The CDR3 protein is CASSLVAGIKNEQYF. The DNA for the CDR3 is TGTGCCAGCAGTTTAGTTGCAGGGATAAAGAACGAGCAGTACTTC.

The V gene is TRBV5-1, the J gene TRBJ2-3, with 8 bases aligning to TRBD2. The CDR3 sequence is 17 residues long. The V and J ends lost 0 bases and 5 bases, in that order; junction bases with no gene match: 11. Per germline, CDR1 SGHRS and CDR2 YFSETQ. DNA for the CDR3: TGCGCCAGCAGCTTGGCCCGGGTAGCGGGAAAGGAAGATACGCAGTATTTT. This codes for CASSLARVAGKEDTQYF.

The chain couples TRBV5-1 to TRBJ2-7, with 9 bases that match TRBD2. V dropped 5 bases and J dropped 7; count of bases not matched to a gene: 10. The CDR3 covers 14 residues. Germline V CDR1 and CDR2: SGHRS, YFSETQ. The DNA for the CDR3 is TGCGCCAGCAGGAGACGACTAGCGGCGGGGGAGCAGTACTTC. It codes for CASRRRLAAGEQYF.

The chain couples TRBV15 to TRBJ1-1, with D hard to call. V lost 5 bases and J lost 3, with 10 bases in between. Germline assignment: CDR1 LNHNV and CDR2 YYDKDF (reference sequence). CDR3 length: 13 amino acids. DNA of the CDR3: TGTGCCACCAGCCTCGGGGAGGACACTGAAGCTTTCTTT. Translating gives CATSLGEDTEAFF.

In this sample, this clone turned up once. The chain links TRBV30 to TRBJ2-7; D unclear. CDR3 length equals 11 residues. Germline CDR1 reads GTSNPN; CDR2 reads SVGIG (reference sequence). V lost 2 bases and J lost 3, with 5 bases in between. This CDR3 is CAWSKNYEQYF. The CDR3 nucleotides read TGTGCCTGGAGTAAAAACTACGAGCAGTACTTC.

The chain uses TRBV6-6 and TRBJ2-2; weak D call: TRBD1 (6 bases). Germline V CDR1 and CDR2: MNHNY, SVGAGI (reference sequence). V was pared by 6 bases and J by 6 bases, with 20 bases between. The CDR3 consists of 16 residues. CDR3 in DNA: TGTGCCAGCAGCGACTTAACCCAGGGGTATGCCGGGGAGCTGTTTTTT. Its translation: CASSDLTQGYAGELFF.

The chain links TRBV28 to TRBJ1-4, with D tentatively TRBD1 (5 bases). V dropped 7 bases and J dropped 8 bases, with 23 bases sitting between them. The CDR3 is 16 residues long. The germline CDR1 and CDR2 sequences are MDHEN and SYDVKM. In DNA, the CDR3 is TGTGCCAGCACCTGGGTACTAGGGGTCTCGGGGGAAAAACTGTTTTTT. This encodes CASTWVLGVSGEKLFF.

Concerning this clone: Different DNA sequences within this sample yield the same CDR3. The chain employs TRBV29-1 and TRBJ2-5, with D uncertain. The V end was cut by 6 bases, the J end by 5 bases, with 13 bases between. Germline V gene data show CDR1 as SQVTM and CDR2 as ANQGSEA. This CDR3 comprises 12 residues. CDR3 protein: CSVGLGKETQYF. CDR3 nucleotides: TGCAGCGTGGGTCTGGGGAAGGAGACCCAGTACTTC.

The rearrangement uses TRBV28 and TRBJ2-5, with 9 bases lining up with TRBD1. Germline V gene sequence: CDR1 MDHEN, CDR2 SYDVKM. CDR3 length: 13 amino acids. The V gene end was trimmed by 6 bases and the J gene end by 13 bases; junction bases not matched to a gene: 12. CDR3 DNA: TGTGCCAGCAGCCGAGGCGGGACAGGGATTCGGTACTTC. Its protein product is CASSRGGTGIRYF.

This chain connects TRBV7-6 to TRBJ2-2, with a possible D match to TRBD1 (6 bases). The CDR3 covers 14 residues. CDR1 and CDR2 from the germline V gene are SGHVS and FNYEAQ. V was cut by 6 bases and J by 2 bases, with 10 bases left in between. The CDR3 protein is CASRRDTNTGELFF. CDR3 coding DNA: TGTGCCAGCAGAAGGGACACTAACACCGGGGAGCTGTTTTTT. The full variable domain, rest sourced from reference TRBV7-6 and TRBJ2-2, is GAGVSQSPRYKVTKRGQDVALRCDPISGHVSLYWYRQALGQGPEFLTYFNYEAQQDKSGLPNDRFSAERPEGSISTLTIQRTEQRDSAMYRCASRRDTNTGELFFGEGSRLTVL.

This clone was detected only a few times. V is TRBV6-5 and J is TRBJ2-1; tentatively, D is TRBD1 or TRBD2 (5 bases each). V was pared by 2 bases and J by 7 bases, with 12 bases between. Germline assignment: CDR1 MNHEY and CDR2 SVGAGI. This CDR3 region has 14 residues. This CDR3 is CASSYEVWGNEQFF. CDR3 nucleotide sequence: TGTGCCAGCAGTTACGAGGTGTGGGGGAATGAGCAGTTCTTC.

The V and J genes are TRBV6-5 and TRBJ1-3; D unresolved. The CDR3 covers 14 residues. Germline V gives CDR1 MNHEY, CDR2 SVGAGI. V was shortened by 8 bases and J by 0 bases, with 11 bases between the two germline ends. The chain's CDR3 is CASSLSVSGNTIYF. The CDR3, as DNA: TGTGCCAGCTCCCTCTCGGTCTCTGGAAACACCATATATTTT.

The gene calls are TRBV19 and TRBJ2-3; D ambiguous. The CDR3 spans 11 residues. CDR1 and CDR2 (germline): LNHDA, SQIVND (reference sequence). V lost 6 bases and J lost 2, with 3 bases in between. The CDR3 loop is CASSYTDTQYF. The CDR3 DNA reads TGTGCCAGTAGCTACACAGATACGCAGTATTTT.

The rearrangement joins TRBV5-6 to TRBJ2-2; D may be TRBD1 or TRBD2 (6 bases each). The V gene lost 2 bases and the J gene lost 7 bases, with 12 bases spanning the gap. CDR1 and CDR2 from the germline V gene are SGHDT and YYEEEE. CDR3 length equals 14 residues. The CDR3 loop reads CASSLGGPSGELFF. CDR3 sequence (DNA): TGTGCCAGCAGCTTAGGGGGGCCTAGCGGGGAGCTGTTTTTT.

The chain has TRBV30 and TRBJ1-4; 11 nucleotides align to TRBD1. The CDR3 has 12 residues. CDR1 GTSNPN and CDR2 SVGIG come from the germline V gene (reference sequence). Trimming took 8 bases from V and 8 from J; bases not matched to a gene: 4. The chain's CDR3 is CAGQGAQEKLFF. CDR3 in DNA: TGTGCCGGACAGGGGGCGCAGGAAAAACTGTTTTTT.

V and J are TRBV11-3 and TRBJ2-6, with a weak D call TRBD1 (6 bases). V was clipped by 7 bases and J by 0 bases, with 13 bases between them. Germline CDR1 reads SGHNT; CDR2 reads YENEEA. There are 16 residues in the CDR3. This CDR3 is CASTTSGDSGANVLTF. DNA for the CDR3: TGTGCCAGCACCACTTCAGGGGACTCTGGGGCCAACGTCCTGACTTTC.

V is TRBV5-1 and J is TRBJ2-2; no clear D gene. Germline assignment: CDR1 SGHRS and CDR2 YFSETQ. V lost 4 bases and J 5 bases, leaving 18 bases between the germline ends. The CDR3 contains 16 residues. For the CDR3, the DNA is TGCGCCAGCAGCACCGGGTCGAACAGTATTACCGGGGAGCTGTTTTTT. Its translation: CASSTGSNSITGELFF. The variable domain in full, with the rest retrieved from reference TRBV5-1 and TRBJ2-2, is KAGVTQTPRYLIKTRGQQVTLSCSPISGHRSVSWYQQTPGQGLQFLFEYFSETQRNKGNFPGRFSGRQFSNSRSEMNVSTLELGDSALYLCASSTGSNSITGELFFGEGSRLTVL.

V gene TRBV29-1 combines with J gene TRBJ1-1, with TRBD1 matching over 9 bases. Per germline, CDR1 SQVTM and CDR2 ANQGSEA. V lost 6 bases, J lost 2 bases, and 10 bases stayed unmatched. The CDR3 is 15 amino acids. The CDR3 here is CSVGGWTGANTEAFF. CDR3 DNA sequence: TGCAGCGTGGGGGGGTGGACAGGGGCCAACACTGAAGCTTTCTTT. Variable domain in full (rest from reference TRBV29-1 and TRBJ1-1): SAVISQKPSRDICQRGTSLTIQCQVDSQVTMMFWYRQQPGQSLTLIATANQGSEATYESGFVIDKFPISRPNLTFSTLTVSNMSPEDSSIYLCSVGGWTGANTEAFFGQGTRLTVV.

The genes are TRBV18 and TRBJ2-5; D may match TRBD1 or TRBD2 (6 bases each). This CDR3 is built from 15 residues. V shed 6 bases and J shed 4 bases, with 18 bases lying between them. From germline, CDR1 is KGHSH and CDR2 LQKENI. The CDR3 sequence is CASSLGGARGETQYF. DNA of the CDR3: TGTGCCAGCTCCCTCGGGGGCGCCCGGGGAGAGACCCAGTACTTC.

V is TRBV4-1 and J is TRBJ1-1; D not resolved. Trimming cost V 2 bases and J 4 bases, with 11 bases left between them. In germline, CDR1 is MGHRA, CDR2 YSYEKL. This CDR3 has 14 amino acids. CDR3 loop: CASSQLPGFTEAFF. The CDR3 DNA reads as TGCGCCAGCAGCCAACTACCAGGCTTCACTGAAGCTTTCTTT.

The CDR3 spells CASSVGTVGTYEQYF. CDR3 nucleotide sequence: TGTGCCAGCAGCGTAGGTACCGTCGGGACCTACGAGCAGTACTTC. The gene calls are TRBV9 and TRBJ2-7, with a tentative D call TRBD2 (5 bases). Per the germline V gene, CDR1 is SGDLS and CDR2 is YYNGEE. The CDR3 covers 15 residues. Trimming left V 0 bases short and J 2 bases short, with 12 bases between.

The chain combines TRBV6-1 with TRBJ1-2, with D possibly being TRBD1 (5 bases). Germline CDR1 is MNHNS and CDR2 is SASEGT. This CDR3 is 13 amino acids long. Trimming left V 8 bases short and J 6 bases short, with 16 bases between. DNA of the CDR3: TGTGCCAGCTCTTTCTCCGGGGGGGATGGCTACACCTTC. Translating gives CASSFSGGDGYTF.

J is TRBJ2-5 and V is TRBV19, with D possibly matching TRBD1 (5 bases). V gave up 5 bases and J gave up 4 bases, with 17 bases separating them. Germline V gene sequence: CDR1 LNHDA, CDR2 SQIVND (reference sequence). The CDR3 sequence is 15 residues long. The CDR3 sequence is CASSAQGTLGETQYF. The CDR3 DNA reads TGTGCCAGTAGTGCTCAGGGTACTTTAGGAGAGACCCAGTACTTC.